The rows below give T cell receptor beta chains drawn from one sample of a study of T cells in Graves' hyperthyroidism and ophthalmopathy. TCRdb fed the multiplex PCR reads into MiXCR, producing one record per CDR3 protein. The table shows 480,000 or so distinct CDR3 sequences, with approximately 48% occurring only once. Sequencing was done on a sample of peripheral blood or thyroid tissue (not recorded which). The receptors derive from an adult woman with Graves' disease, either hyperthyroidism or ophthalmopathy (not recorded which). Each CDR3 is given with its conserved first and last residue. Each record gives: clone size, J gene, V gene, D gene, CDR3 DNA, CDR3 protein. A D gene is named only where the DNA matches it firmly. Clone size, where shown, is once, few, many, or a class for clones that have expanded.

clone_size: .
j_call: TRBJ1-5
v_call: TRBV5-6
d_call: .
cdr3_nt: TGTGCCAGCAGCCCATGGACGGGGCCTCAGCCCCAGCATTTT
cdr3_aa: CASSPWTGPQPQHF

clone_size: few
j_call: TRBJ1-1
v_call: TRBV28
d_call: .
cdr3_nt: TGTGCCAGCAAATACACTGAAGCTTTCTTT
cdr3_aa: CASKYTEAFF

clone_size: once
j_call: TRBJ2-6
v_call: TRBV29-1
d_call: .
cdr3_nt: TGCAGCGTTGAAGATAAACCGCGAGGGGCCAACGTCCTGACTTTC
cdr3_aa: CSVEDKPRGANVLTF

clone_size: once
j_call: TRBJ2-7
v_call: TRBV7-9
d_call: .
cdr3_nt: TGTGCCAGCAGCTTACGGGTGAGCCCTTACGAGCAGTACTTC
cdr3_aa: CASSLRVSPYEQYF

clone_size: .
j_call: TRBJ1-3
v_call: TRBV10-3
d_call: .
cdr3_nt: TGTGCCATCGCAAGGGGACTTATGGACTCTGGAAACACCATATATTTT
cdr3_aa: CAIARGLMDSGNTIYF

clone_size: .
j_call: TRBJ2-7
v_call: TRBV7-8
d_call: TRBD1
cdr3_nt: TGTGCCAGCAGCTCGGGACAGGGGACTACGTACTTC
cdr3_aa: CASSSGQGTTYF

clone_size: .
j_call: TRBJ1-1
v_call: TRBV20-1
d_call: TRBD1
cdr3_nt: TGCAGTGCTCGAGGGACAGGAATGAACACTGAAGCTTTCTTT
cdr3_aa: CSARGTGMNTEAFF

clone_size: few
j_call: TRBJ2-1
v_call: TRBV19
d_call: .
cdr3_nt: TGTGCCAGTAGTATTAGCGTGGGGAATGAGCAGTTCTTC
cdr3_aa: CASSISVGNEQFF

clone_size: few
j_call: TRBJ2-7
v_call: TRBV19
d_call: .
cdr3_nt: TGTGCCAGTAGTATGAGAGGAAGTCCCTACGAGCAGTACTTC
cdr3_aa: CASSMRGSPYEQYF

clone_size: few
j_call: TRBJ1-1
v_call: TRBV5-5
d_call: .
cdr3_nt: TGTGCCAGCAGCTCGCTAGATTTACTCATGGTAACTGAAGCTTTCTTT
cdr3_aa: CASSSLDLLMVTEAFF

clone_size: .
j_call: TRBJ1-4
v_call: TRBV15
d_call: .
cdr3_nt: TGTGCCACCAGCAGAGATCTAGGTTCTTGGACGGTCGAAAGAGCTAACCCATTAGGAAAACTGTTTTTT
cdr3_aa: CATSRDLGSWTVERANPLGKLFF

clone_size: .
j_call: TRBJ1-4
v_call: TRBV20-1
d_call: .
cdr3_nt: TGCAGTGCTCTAGCGGGCCGTTATGAAAAACTGTTTTTT
cdr3_aa: CSALAGRYEKLFF

clone_size: .
j_call: TRBJ2-5
v_call: TRBV11-1
d_call: .
cdr3_nt: TGTGCCAGCAGCCCCCGGTTCGGCTTAGAGACCCAGTACTTC
cdr3_aa: CASSPRFGLETQYF

clone_size: many
j_call: TRBJ2-5
v_call: TRBV7-9
d_call: .
cdr3_nt: TGTGCCAGCAGCTTAGATCCAGGGAAGGGGGAGACCCAGTACTTC
cdr3_aa: CASSLDPGKGETQYF

clone_size: .
j_call: TRBJ2-7
v_call: TRBV9
d_call: .
cdr3_nt: TGTGCCAGCAGCTTCCTCCCGACGGCTACCTACGAGCAGTACTTC
cdr3_aa: CASSFLPTATYEQYF

clone_size: many
j_call: TRBJ1-1
v_call: TRBV5-5
d_call: .
cdr3_nt: TGTGCCAGCAGCTTGGATGCGGCGAACACTGAAGCTTTCTTT
cdr3_aa: CASSLDAANTEAFF

clone_size: .
j_call: TRBJ1-2
v_call: TRBV5-1
d_call: .
cdr3_nt: TGCGCCAGCAGCTTGTTTGGGGGGCCGTATGGCTACACCTTC
cdr3_aa: CASSLFGGPYGYTF

clone_size: .
j_call: TRBJ1-1
v_call: TRBV7-8
d_call: .
cdr3_nt: TGTGCCAGCAGCTCTCAACAGGCGAACACTGAAGCTTTCTTT
cdr3_aa: CASSSQQANTEAFF

clone_size: .
j_call: TRBJ2-7
v_call: TRBV2
d_call: .
cdr3_nt: TGTGCCAGCAGTGAATCGCAGACCCGGGGCGAGCAGTACTTC
cdr3_aa: CASSESQTRGEQYF

clone_size: .
j_call: TRBJ1-5
v_call: TRBV12-3/TRBV12-4
d_call: .
cdr3_nt: TGTGCCAGCAGTCCTAGCGGGGCCCATCAGCCCCAGCATTTT
cdr3_aa: CASSPSGAHQPQHF

clone_size: .
j_call: TRBJ1-1
v_call: TRBV2
d_call: .
cdr3_nt: TGTGCCAGCAGAGAAATAAACGGGGGACAAGAAGCTTTCTTT
cdr3_aa: CASREINGGQEAFF

clone_size: many
j_call: TRBJ2-7
v_call: TRBV2
d_call: TRBD1
cdr3_nt: TGTGCCAGCGGGGGGGGGCGGACAGGGGGCTTCTACGAGCAGTACTTC
cdr3_aa: CASGGGRTGGFYEQYF

clone_size: .
j_call: TRBJ1-2
v_call: TRBV14
d_call: .
cdr3_nt: TGTGCCAGCAGCTATCAATTTGATTATGGCTACACCTTC
cdr3_aa: CASSYQFDYGYTF

clone_size: few
j_call: TRBJ1-5
v_call: TRBV7-8
d_call: TRBD1
cdr3_nt: TGTGCCAGCAGCTTTCAGGGGGCGGATCAGCCCCAGCATTTT
cdr3_aa: CASSFQGADQPQHF

clone_size: many
j_call: TRBJ1-3
v_call: TRBV7-7
d_call: .
cdr3_nt: TGTGCTAGCAGCTTAGCGATAGGGCGGAACACCATATATTTT
cdr3_aa: CASSLAIGRNTIYF

clone_size: .
j_call: TRBJ1-4
v_call: TRBV20-1
d_call: TRBD1
cdr3_nt: TGCAGTGCTAGACCGACAGGGGTGGTTGAAAAACTGTTTTTT
cdr3_aa: CSARPTGVVEKLFF

clone_size: .
j_call: TRBJ2-2
v_call: TRBV5-1
d_call: .
cdr3_nt: TGCGCCAGCAGCGCGGACACCGGGGAGCTGTTTTTT
cdr3_aa: CASSADTGELFF

clone_size: many
j_call: TRBJ1-2
v_call: TRBV5-8
d_call: TRBD1
cdr3_nt: TGTGCCAGCAGCTTGGTATCCGGGACAGGGGGTTATGGCTACACCTTC
cdr3_aa: CASSLVSGTGGYGYTF

clone_size: .
j_call: TRBJ2-7
v_call: TRBV11-1
d_call: .
cdr3_nt: TGTGCTAGTCAGTCGGGAGGGGGCTCGGAGCAGTACTTC
cdr3_aa: CASQSGGGSEQYF

clone_size: .
j_call: TRBJ1-1
v_call: TRBV29-1
d_call: TRBD1
cdr3_nt: TGCAGCGTTGAAAGGGTTGGACAGGGAGAAGCTTTCTTT
cdr3_aa: CSVERVGQGEAFF

clone_size: .
j_call: TRBJ1-1
v_call: TRBV20-1
d_call: .
cdr3_nt: TGCAGTGCCTCGGCAGGGAGCACTGAAGCTTTCTTT
cdr3_aa: CSASAGSTEAFF

clone_size: .
j_call: TRBJ1-6
v_call: TRBV10-3
d_call: .
cdr3_nt: TGTGCCATCAGATATTCACCCCTCCACTTT
cdr3_aa: CAIRYSPLHF

clone_size: .
j_call: TRBJ2-7
v_call: TRBV28
d_call: .
cdr3_nt: TGTGCCAGCAGTTTATTTGAGGAGGGCGAGCAGTACTTC
cdr3_aa: CASSLFEEGEQYF

clone_size: .
j_call: TRBJ2-7
v_call: TRBV7-6
d_call: .
cdr3_nt: TGTGCCAGCAGCTTAGTTCTAGACGCAAACGAGCAGTACTTC
cdr3_aa: CASSLVLDANEQYF

clone_size: .
j_call: TRBJ1-1
v_call: TRBV20-1
d_call: TRBD1
cdr3_nt: TGCAGTGCAACCGGACGCCGTAAAAGGGGGCTCATGAACACTGAAGCTTTCTTT
cdr3_aa: CSATGRRKRGLMNTEAFF

clone_size: .
j_call: TRBJ2-7
v_call: TRBV20-1
d_call: TRBD2
cdr3_nt: TGCAGTGTCGGACTAGCGGGAGGACCAACCTACGAGCAGTACTTC
cdr3_aa: CSVGLAGGPTYEQYF

clone_size: .
j_call: TRBJ2-5
v_call: TRBV29-1
d_call: .
cdr3_nt: TGCAGCGTTGAGGCCGGACAGCCAGGGACCCAGTACTTC
cdr3_aa: CSVEAGQPGTQYF

clone_size: few
j_call: TRBJ2-5
v_call: TRBV7-2
d_call: .
cdr3_nt: TGTGCCAGCAGCTTAGTGCAGCGAGAGACCCAGTACTTC
cdr3_aa: CASSLVQRETQYF

clone_size: .
j_call: TRBJ1-1
v_call: TRBV5-6
d_call: .
cdr3_nt: TGTGCCAGCAGCCTCTTATCCACGGCGAACACTGAAGCTTTCTTT
cdr3_aa: CASSLLSTANTEAFF

clone_size: .
j_call: TRBJ1-2
v_call: TRBV20-1
d_call: .
cdr3_nt: TGCAGTGCTAGAGACCCACGGCAGAGCTATGGCTACACCTTC
cdr3_aa: CSARDPRQSYGYTF

clone_size: many
j_call: TRBJ2-7
v_call: TRBV20-1
d_call: TRBD1
cdr3_nt: TGCAGTGCTAGAGTGTCGGACAGGGGGCAATACGAGCAGTACTTC
cdr3_aa: CSARVSDRGQYEQYF

clone_size: many
j_call: TRBJ1-2
v_call: TRBV28
d_call: .
cdr3_nt: TGTGCCAGCAGCCCCACAGGGTACTATGGCTACACCTTC
cdr3_aa: CASSPTGYYGYTF

clone_size: once
j_call: TRBJ1-5
v_call: TRBV13
d_call: .
cdr3_nt: TGTGCCAGTAGGCCCTACGGAGGGAATTCCAATCAGCCCCAGCATTTT
cdr3_aa: CASRPYGGNSNQPQHF

clone_size: .
j_call: TRBJ1-5
v_call: TRBV11-1
d_call: TRBD1
cdr3_nt: TGTGCCAGCAGCTTAGAGACAGGGCGCCAGCCCCAGCATTTT
cdr3_aa: CASSLETGRQPQHF

clone_size: .
j_call: TRBJ1-5
v_call: TRBV6-2/TRBV6-3
d_call: TRBD1
cdr3_nt: TGTGCCAGCAGTCCAGGGGGTAGTAGCAATCAGCCCCAGCATTTT
cdr3_aa: CASSPGGSSNQPQHF

clone_size: few
j_call: TRBJ2-7
v_call: TRBV19
d_call: TRBD1
cdr3_nt: TGTGCCAGTAGTCGAGGGGGCCTGCGCTCCTACGAGCAGTACTTC
cdr3_aa: CASSRGGLRSYEQYF

clone_size: .
j_call: TRBJ1-1
v_call: TRBV19
d_call: .
cdr3_nt: TGTGCCAGTAGTTCCGGGACACGGCGGGGCACTGAAGCTTTCTTT
cdr3_aa: CASSSGTRRGTEAFF

clone_size: many
j_call: TRBJ1-5
v_call: TRBV19
d_call: TRBD1
cdr3_nt: TGTGCCAGTAGTACTATGCCAGGGGGCGGCCAGCCCCAGCATTTT
cdr3_aa: CASSTMPGGGQPQHF

clone_size: once
j_call: TRBJ2-7
v_call: TRBV29-1
d_call: .
cdr3_nt: TGCAGCGTAACGGTTAGCAACGAGCAGTACTTC
cdr3_aa: CSVTVSNEQYF

clone_size: many
j_call: TRBJ2-7
v_call: TRBV20-1
d_call: TRBD2
cdr3_nt: TGCAGTGCTACCGGGACTAGCGGGACCTCTGCCTACGAGCAGTACTTC
cdr3_aa: CSATGTSGTSAYEQYF

clone_size: once
j_call: TRBJ2-5
v_call: TRBV7-6
d_call: .
cdr3_nt: TGTGCCAGCAGCTCCGAGCCACAGGGTGCCGAGACCCAGTACTTC
cdr3_aa: CASSSEPQGAETQYF

clone_size: .
j_call: TRBJ2-6
v_call: TRBV15
d_call: TRBD1
cdr3_nt: TGTGCCACCAGAACAGGGGGCGCTGGGGCCAACGTCCTGACTTTC
cdr3_aa: CATRTGGAGANVLTF

clone_size: .
j_call: TRBJ2-5
v_call: TRBV5-1
d_call: .
cdr3_nt: TGCGCCAGCAGCTTGAGCAGGGGGGGGCAAGAGACCCAGTACTTC
cdr3_aa: CASSLSRGGQETQYF

clone_size: few
j_call: TRBJ2-5
v_call: TRBV10-3
d_call: .
cdr3_nt: TGTGCCATCACCTCAGAATACGGCGGAGAGACCCAGTACTTC
cdr3_aa: CAITSEYGGETQYF

clone_size: .
j_call: TRBJ2-5
v_call: TRBV10-3
d_call: .
cdr3_nt: TGTGCCATCAGTGATACGGGTTTTGGTGAGACCCAGTACTTC
cdr3_aa: CAISDTGFGETQYF

clone_size: .
j_call: TRBJ1-2
v_call: TRBV29-1
d_call: TRBD1
cdr3_nt: TGCAGCGTTGGAAAGGGACAGGGGGACGATGGCTACACCTTC
cdr3_aa: CSVGKGQGDDGYTF

clone_size: .
j_call: TRBJ2-6
v_call: TRBV7-9
d_call: .
cdr3_nt: TGTGCCAGCAGCTGGGCCTCTGGGGCCAACGTCCTGACTTTC
cdr3_aa: CASSWASGANVLTF